This T cell receptor (beta chain) was found in a study of shared clonotypes between healthy human individuals. Data came from immunoSEQ multiplex PCR; TCRdb stores just in-frame clones and leaves some out. This sample has about 2.1 million clones; about 93% occur once, and the top ten carry under 2%. Naive CD8 cells, CD45RO-negative and positively selected for CCR7, excluded terminally differentiated effector memory CD45RA+ cells. Findings and limits, study-wide: Donors were few, which limited the genetic and exposure-history diversity represented. All-four-donor shared clonotypes had higher generation probabilities than non-shared clonotypes did.

Of note for this clone: Its cognate antigen is unknown.

From germline, CDR1 is SGDLS and CDR2 YYNGEE. V was shortened by 2 bases and J by 0 bases, with 8 bases between the two germline ends. The CDR3 length is 14 residues. Sample: naive CD8+ T cells from PBMCs. The V call is TRBV9, the J call TRBJ1-2; possibly TRBD1 for D (5 bases). The TCR was taken from a man between 18 and 35 years old in good health. Some clones in this sample may be carry-over from other donors' samples. The DNA of the CDR3 is TGTGCCAGCAGCGTCGGGACCCCTAACTATGGCTACACCTTC. Protein: CASSVGTPNYGYTF.